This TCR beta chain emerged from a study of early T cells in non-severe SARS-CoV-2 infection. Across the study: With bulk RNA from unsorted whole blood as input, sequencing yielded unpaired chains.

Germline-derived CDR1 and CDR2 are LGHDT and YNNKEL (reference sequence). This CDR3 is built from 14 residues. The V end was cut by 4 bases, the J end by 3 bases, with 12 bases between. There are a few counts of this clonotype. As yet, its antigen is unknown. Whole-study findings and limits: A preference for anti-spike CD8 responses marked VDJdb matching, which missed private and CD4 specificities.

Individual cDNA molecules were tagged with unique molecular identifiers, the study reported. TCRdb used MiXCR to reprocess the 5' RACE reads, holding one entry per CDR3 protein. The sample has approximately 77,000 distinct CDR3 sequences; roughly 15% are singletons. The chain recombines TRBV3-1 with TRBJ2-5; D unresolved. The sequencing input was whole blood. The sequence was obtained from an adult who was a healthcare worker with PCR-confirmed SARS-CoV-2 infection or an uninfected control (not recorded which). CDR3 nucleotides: TGTGCCAGCAGCCTGATGGGGAACAAAGAGACCCAGTACTTC. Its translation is CASSLMGNKETQYF.